These 3 T cell receptor beta chains share one sample of origin, sequenced in a study of T cell responses to AZD1222 COVID-19 vaccine. TCRdb keeps only in-frame clones here, not all; method: immunoSEQ multiplex PCR. The profile covers under 150,000 clones, with about nine tenths appearing a single time and more than 3% taken by the ten largest. This specimen consisted of peripheral blood, obtained on day 0 of AZD1222 vaccination. These receptors came from an adult in good health.

The chain joins TRBV19 to TRBJ1-4, with TRBD1 as a possible D gene (6 bases). The CDR3 runs to 18 residues. Per the germline V gene, CDR1 is LNHDA and CDR2 is SQIVND (reference sequence). V was shortened by 3 bases and J by 0 bases, with 17 bases between the two germline ends. CDR3 loop: CASSINPARGSTNEKLFF. As DNA, the CDR3 is TGTGCCAGTAGTATCAATCCGGCCAGGGGCTCAACTAATGAAAAACTGTTTTTT.

The chain is built from TRBV5-1 and TRBJ1-1, with 7 bases fitting TRBD1. Germline V gene lookup returns CDR1 SGHRS and CDR2 YFSETQ. V was clipped by 2 bases and J by 8 bases; unmatched bases: 9. CDR3 length: 14 residues. Here the CDR3 DNA reads TGCGCCAGCAGCTTAGAGGGGGCCCATACAGAAGCTTTCTTT. It is translated as CASSLEGAHTEAFF.

The chain's CDR3 is CASSYSSGNSYNEQFF. The CDR3, as DNA: TGTGCCAGCAGTTACTCAAGCGGGAACTCCTACAATGAGCAGTTCTTC. The rearrangement uses TRBV6-5 and TRBJ2-1; 7 bases are a match to TRBD2. Per germline, CDR1 MNHEY and CDR2 SVGAGI. The J segment lost 0 bases and the V segment lost 0 bases, leaving 2 bases of the junction unmatched. The CDR3 contains 16 residues.